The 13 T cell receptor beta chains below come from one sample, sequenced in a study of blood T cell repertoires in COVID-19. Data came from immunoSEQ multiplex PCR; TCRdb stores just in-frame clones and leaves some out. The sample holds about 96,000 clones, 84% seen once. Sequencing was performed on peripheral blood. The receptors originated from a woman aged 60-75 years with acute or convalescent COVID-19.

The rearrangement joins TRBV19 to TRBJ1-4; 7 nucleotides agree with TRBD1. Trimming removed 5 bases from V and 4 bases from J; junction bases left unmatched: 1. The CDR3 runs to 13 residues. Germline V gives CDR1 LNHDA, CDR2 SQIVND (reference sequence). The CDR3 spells CASSGQVNEKLFF. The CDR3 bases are TGTGCCAGTAGTGGACAGGTTAATGAAAAACTGTTTTTT.

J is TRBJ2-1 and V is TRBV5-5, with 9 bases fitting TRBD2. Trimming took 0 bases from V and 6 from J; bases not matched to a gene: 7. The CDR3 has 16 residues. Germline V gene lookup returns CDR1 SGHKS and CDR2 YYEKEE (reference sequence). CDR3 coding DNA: TGTGCCAGCAGCTTGGTGGGTAGCGGGGGCCGCAATGAGCAGTTCTTC. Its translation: CASSLVGSGGRNEQFF.

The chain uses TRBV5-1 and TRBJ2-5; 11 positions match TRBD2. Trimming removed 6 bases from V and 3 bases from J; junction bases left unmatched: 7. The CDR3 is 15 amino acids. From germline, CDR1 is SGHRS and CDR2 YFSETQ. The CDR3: CASNLAGGPEETQYF. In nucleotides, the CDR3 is TGCGCCAGCAACTTAGCGGGGGGGCCGGAAGAGACCCAGTACTTC.

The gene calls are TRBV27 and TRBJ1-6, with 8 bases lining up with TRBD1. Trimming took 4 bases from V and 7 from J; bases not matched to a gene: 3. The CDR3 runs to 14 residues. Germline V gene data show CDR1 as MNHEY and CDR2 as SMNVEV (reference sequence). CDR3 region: CASSSGQENSPLHF. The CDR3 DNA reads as TGTGCCAGCAGTTCGGGACAGGAAAATTCACCCCTCCACTTT.

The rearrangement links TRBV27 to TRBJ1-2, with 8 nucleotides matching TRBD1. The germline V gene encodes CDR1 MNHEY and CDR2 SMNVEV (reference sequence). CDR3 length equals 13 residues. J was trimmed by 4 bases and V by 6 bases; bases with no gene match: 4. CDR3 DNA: TGTGCCAGCAGCTGGGACAGGTCCTATGGCTACACCTTC. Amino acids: CASSWDRSYGYTF.

DNA for the CDR3: TGTGCCAGCAGTGGCAGGTTCTACGAGCAGTACTTC. Translated, it gives CASSGRFYEQYF. V is TRBV2 and J is TRBJ2-7; D remains unclear. Germline V gives CDR1 SNHLY, CDR2 FYNNEI. The CDR3 has 12 amino acids. Between the trimmed V and J ends, which lost 4 bases and 3 bases, there was a span of 7 bases.

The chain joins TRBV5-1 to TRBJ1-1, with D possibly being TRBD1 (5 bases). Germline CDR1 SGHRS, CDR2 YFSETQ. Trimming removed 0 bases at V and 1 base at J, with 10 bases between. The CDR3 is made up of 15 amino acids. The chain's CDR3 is CASSLGGGENTEAFF. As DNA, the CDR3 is TGCGCCAGCAGCTTGGGTGGAGGGGAGAACACTGAAGCTTTCTTT.

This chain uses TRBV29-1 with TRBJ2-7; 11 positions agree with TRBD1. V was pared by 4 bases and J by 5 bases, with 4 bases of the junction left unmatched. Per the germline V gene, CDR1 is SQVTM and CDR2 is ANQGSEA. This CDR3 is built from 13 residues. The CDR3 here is CSVGGQGANEQYF. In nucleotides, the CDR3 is TGCAGCGTTGGTGGACAGGGGGCGAACGAGCAGTACTTC.

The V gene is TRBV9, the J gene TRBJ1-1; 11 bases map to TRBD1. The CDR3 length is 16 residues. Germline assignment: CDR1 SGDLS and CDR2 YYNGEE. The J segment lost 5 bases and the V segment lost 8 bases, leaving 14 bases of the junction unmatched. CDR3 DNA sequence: TGTGCCAGGGCCGTGGACAGGGGGCGGGTAAGGACTGAAGCTTTCTTT. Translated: CARAVDRGRVRTEAFF.

CDR3: CASSQNVDGNTIYF. DNA for the CDR3: TGTGCCAGCAGCCAAAACGTAGATGGAAACACCATATATTTT. V gene TRBV3-1 (or the pseudogene TRBV3-2) combines with J gene TRBJ1-3; D remains ambiguous. CDR3 length equals 14 residues. CDR1 is LGHDT, CDR2 YNNKEL, per germline (reference sequence). V lost 2 bases and J lost 3, with 8 bases in between.

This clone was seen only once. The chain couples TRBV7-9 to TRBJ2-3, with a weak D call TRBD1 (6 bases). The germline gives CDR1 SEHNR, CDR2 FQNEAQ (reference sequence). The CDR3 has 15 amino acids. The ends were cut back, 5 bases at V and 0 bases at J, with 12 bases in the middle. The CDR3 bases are TGTGCCAGCAGCGAAGGACAGCCTAGCACAGATACGCAGTATTTT. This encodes CASSEGQPSTDTQYF.

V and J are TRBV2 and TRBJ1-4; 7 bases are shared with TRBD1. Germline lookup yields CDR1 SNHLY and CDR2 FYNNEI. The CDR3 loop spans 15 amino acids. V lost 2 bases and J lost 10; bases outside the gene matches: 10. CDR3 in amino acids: CASSERGTAERKLFF. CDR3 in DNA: TGTGCCAGCAGTGAACGGGGGACAGCTGAAAGAAAACTGTTTTTT. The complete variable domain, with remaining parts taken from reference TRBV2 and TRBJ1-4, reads EPEVTQTPSHQVTQMGQEVILRCVPISNHLYFYWYRQILGQKVEFLVSFYNNEISEKSEIFDDQFSVERPDGSNFTLKIRSTKLEDSAMYFCASSERGTAERKLFFGSGTQLSVL.

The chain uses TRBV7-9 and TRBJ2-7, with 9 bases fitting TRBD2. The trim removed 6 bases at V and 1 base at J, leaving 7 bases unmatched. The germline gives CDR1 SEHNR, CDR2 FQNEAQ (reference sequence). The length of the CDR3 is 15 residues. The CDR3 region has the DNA TGTGCCAGCAGTAGTAGCGGGGGCCTTTCCTACGAGCAGTACTTC. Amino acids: CASSSSGGLSYEQYF.